The T cell receptor (beta chain) described here comes from a study of CD8 T cells in ankylosing spondylitis. This clonotype has ten or more counts. 5'-RACE, quantitative and with molecular barcodes, yielded the TCR beta libraries. TCRdb recomputed calls from the 5' RACE reads with MiXCR, one row per CDR3 protein. The table includes fewer than 200,000 distinct CDR3 sequences, 18% detected once. This CDR3 spans 17 amino acids. V lost 6 bases, J lost 7 bases, and 25 bases lay in between. From germline, CDR1 is SNHLY and CDR2 FYNNEI. The sequenced material came from blood, either unsorted or a sorted T cell fraction (not recorded which). The sequence came from a male donor under 35 with ankylosing spondylitis or in good health (not recorded which). The genes are TRBV2 and TRBJ2-1; a weak D match, TRBD2 (6 bases). The CDR3: CASSVGPGLLASNEQFF. DNA of the CDR3: TGTGCCAGCAGCGTCGGACCGGGACTCCTCGCCTCAAATGAGCAGTTCTTC.